The entry below gives a single TCR beta chain sequence along with its context. Its target is not known. This entry belongs to a study of shared clonotypes between healthy human individuals. Trimming stripped 2 bases from V and 2 bases from J, with 10 bases between. Germline V gives CDR1 MGHDK, CDR2 SYGVNS. This CDR3 comprises 14 residues. Running of the assay took place at deep level. Authors' analysis steps: Filtering differed because ImmunoSEQ produced junction-only sequences that carried no quality scores. Assay used: immunoSEQ multiplex PCR; TCRdb lists only in-frame clones, some missing. The V and J calls and clone size were taken over from that table, and D and trimming were inferred from the DNA. This table holds some 2 million clones, 85% to 95% found once. Points from the study as a whole: What naive subsets generally showed was a larger estimated richness than memory subsets showed.

The source of this sequence is a man between 18 and 29 years old in good health. What was sequenced was naive CD4+ T cells sorted from blood. The sample's subset: CD45RA+ positively selected. The J gene is TRBJ2-7, the V gene TRBV25-1; D possibly corresponds to TRBD1 (6 bases). The CDR3: CASSEGTGTYEQYF. Here the CDR3 DNA reads TGTGCCAGCAGTGAAGGCACAGGGACCTACGAGCAGTACTTC.